This is a list of T cell receptor beta chains from one sample in a study of blood T cell repertoires in COVID-19. Profiled with immunoSEQ multiplex PCR; TCRdb holds only in-frame clones, not every one. The table lists some 58,000 clones, over 75% of them singletons, with 6.2% in the top ten. The sample comprised peripheral blood. Receptors originate from a man between 40 and 49 years old with acute or convalescent COVID-19. The CDR3 runs from the conserved cysteine through the conserved F or W. A D gene is named only where the DNA matches it firmly. Size values are once, few and many counts, or a class for expanded clones, and some rows have none.

size	J	V	D	DNA	CDR3
.	TRBJ1-5	TRBV16	.	TGTGCCAGCAGCCAATCTGGGGCAGCCTCTGGGCCCCAGCATTTT	CASSQSGAASGPQHF
.	TRBJ1-5	TRBV7-8	.	TGTGCCAGCAGCCTTAAGGAGGGGCCCCAGCATTTT	CASSLKEGPQHF
.	TRBJ1-2	TRBV29-1	.	TGCAGCGTTGTCGGGACTGCCTATGGCTACACCTTC	CSVVGTAYGYTF
.	TRBJ2-1	TRBV6-5	TRBD2	TGTGCCAGCAGTAGGCTAGCGGGAGTCAGTGAGCAGTTCTTC	CASSRLAGVSEQFF
.	TRBJ2-5	TRBV6-5	.	TGTGCCAGCAGTTACTCGCAGGGGGCGGGGGTAAGGACCCAGTACTTC	CASSYSQGAGVRTQYF
.	TRBJ2-7	TRBV6-5	.	TGTGCCAGCAGCGGGCAGGGTGAGGACGAGCAGTACTTC	CASSGQGEDEQYF
.	TRBJ1-6	TRBV6-6	.	TGTGCCAGCAGTTCTAGGGGCTATAATTCACCCCTCCACTTT	CASSSRGYNSPLHF
once	TRBJ2-4	TRBV4-2	.	TGTGCCAGCAGCCAGGGGGGTGGAAACATTCAGTACTTC	CASSQGGGNIQYF
.	TRBJ1-1	TRBV25-1	TRBD1	TGTGCCAGCAGTGAAACTGCAGGGGGAAGGTCTGAAGCTTTCTTT	CASSETAGGRSEAFF
.	TRBJ2-3	TRBV21-1	.	TGTGCCAGCAGCTCCCCCCCCGTGAGACTCATGGCCCCATCTACGCAGTATTTT	CASSSPPVRLMAPSTQYF
.	TRBJ2-3	TRBV14	TRBD2	TGTGCCAGCAGCCCCCCCGGCGGGGGGAGGACAGATACGCAGTATTTT	CASSPPGGGRTDTQYF
.	TRBJ2-1	TRBV3-1/TRBV3-2	TRBD2	TGTGCCAGCAGCCAAGCATTAGCGGGAGGGCTAAATGAGCAGTTCTTC	CASSQALAGGLNEQFF
.	TRBJ1-2	TRBV6-5	.	TGTGCCAGCAGTAGACAGAAACCTAACTATGGCTACACCTTC	CASSRQKPNYGYTF
.	TRBJ1-4	TRBV20-1	.	TGCAGTGCTAGTCGGGGGGCGGCTAATGAAAAACTGTTTTTT	CSASRGAANEKLFF
.	TRBJ1-1	TRBV3-1/TRBV3-2	.	TGTGCCAGCAGCCAGACAGGCCTGGAAGCTTTCTTT	CASSQTGLEAFF
.	TRBJ2-5	TRBV2	TRBD1	TGTGCCAGCAGTGGCCGGGACAGGGGGCAGACCCAGTACTTC	CASSGRDRGQTQYF
.	TRBJ2-1	TRBV27	.	TGTGCCAGCAGTTTGAATCCCCCCCGGGGGTCCTACAATGAGCAGTTCTTC	CASSLNPPRGSYNEQFF
.	TRBJ1-6	TRBV2	.	TGTGCCAGCAGTGAAAAAGGGGGTAGTAATTCACCCCTCCACTTT	CASSEKGGSNSPLHF
once	TRBJ2-3	TRBV12-5	.	TGTGCTAGTGGTTTGGAGGAGGCAGATACGCAGTATTTT	CASGLEEADTQYF
.	TRBJ2-7	TRBV6-5	.	TGTGCCAGCAGTCCCGCCTATTACTACGAGCAGTACTTC	CASSPAYYYEQYF
.	TRBJ2-1	TRBV30	TRBD1	TGTGCCTGGAAACAGGGGTCAGAATCCTACAATGAGCAGTTCTTC	CAWKQGSESYNEQFF
.	TRBJ2-3	TRBV5-1	TRBD2	TGCGCCAGCAGCTTTCCTAGCGGAAGCACAGATACGCAGTATTTT	CASSFPSGSTDTQYF
.	TRBJ1-2	TRBV3-1/TRBV3-2	.	TGTGCCAGCAGCCAACCACAGGGTCGGTATGGCTACACCTTC	CASSQPQGRYGYTF
once	TRBJ2-1	TRBV5-6	TRBD1	TGTGCCAGCAGCTTGGCCCGGGACAGGGGAGGCAATGAGCAGTTCTTC	CASSLARDRGGNEQFF
.	TRBJ2-1	TRBV18	TRBD2	TGTGCCAGCTCACTGACTAGCGGGCCTTACAATGAGCAGTTCTTC	CASSLTSGPYNEQFF
.	TRBJ1-3	TRBV7-6	.	TGTGCCAGCAGCCTGGGAGCGGTCGGAAACACCATATATTTT	CASSLGAVGNTIYF
.	TRBJ1-3	TRBV30	.	TGTGCCTGGAGTGTGGGCACTGGAAACACCATATATTTT	CAWSVGTGNTIYF
.	TRBJ2-4	TRBV19	.	TGTGCCAGTAGGCTAGAAAACATTCAGTACTTC	CASRLENIQYF
.	TRBJ2-7	TRBV30	TRBD1	TGTGCCTGGACTGACAGGGACGAGCAGTACTTC	CAWTDRDEQYF